This passage covers 10 T cell receptor beta chains from one sample sequenced in a study of PD-1 and CTLA-4 blockade in melanoma. Using immunoSEQ multiplex PCR, the repertoire was profiled, and TCRdb retains in-frame clones only, with some absent. In the table there are approximately 17,000 clones, approximately 70% of which are singletons. Sequenced here: CD8+ T cells from peripheral blood, sampled from a patient given anti-PD-1 treatment. The receptor set was obtained from a human donor with melanoma.

The chain links TRBV19 to TRBJ1-2; the match to TRBD1 covers 10 bases. The germline gives CDR1 LNHDA, CDR2 SQIVND (reference sequence). Unmatched junction bases numbered 12, after V lost 5 bases and J lost 6 bases. The CDR3 loop spans 16 amino acids. CDR3 nucleotide sequence: TGTGCCAGTAGTTTCAAGACAGGGGGCACAACAAATGGCTACACCTTC. As protein: CASSFKTGGTTNGYTF.

This clone was seen a handful of times. This chain links TRBV29-1 with TRBJ2-2; a weak D match, TRBD2 (6 bases). Germline V CDR1 and CDR2: SQVTM, ANQGSEA. V was pared by 0 bases and J by 1 base, with 12 bases between. The CDR3 consists of 16 residues. CDR3 nucleotides: TGCAGCGTTGAAGATCGTGGGCGGGGGAACACCGGGGAGCTGTTTTTT. It specifies CSVEDRGRGNTGELFF.

The rearrangement links TRBV9 to TRBJ2-2, with D tentatively TRBD1 or TRBD2 (5 bases each). The CDR3 has 15 amino acids. V shed 3 bases and J shed 4 bases, with 13 bases lying between them. In germline, CDR1 is SGDLS, CDR2 YYNGEE. The CDR3 region is CASSASPGPTGELFF. CDR3 bases: TGTGCCAGCAGCGCCTCTCCGGGACCCACCGGGGAGCTGTTTTTT. Using reference TRBV9 and TRBJ2-2 for the parts outside the CDR3, the full variable domain is DSGVTQTPKHLITATGQRVTLRCSPRSGDLSVYWYQQSLDQGLQFLIQYYNGEERAKGNILERFSAQQFPDLHSELNLSSLELGDSALYFCASSASPGPTGELFFGEGSRLTVL.

V and J are TRBV30 and TRBJ1-1, with D perhaps TRBD1 (6 bases). Germline CDR1 reads GTSNPN; CDR2 reads SVGIG (reference sequence). The V and J ends lost 2 bases and 6 bases respectively, with 19 bases between them. The CDR3 covers 15 residues. CDR3 loop: CAWSLYRDLTPEAFF. The CDR3 region has the DNA TGTGCCTGGAGTCTTTACAGGGACCTAACCCCTGAAGCTTTCTTT.

The CDR3 protein is CASSLQGAISNQPQHF. The CDR3 DNA follows: TGTGCCAGCAGCTTACAGGGGGCGATTAGCAATCAGCCCCAGCATTTT. The gene calls are TRBV7-8 and TRBJ1-5; TRBD1 matches at 8 bases. Looked up from germline, CDR1 is SGHVS and CDR2 is FQNEAQ. V gave up 2 bases and J gave up 0 bases; unmatched junction bases: 3. The CDR3 totals 16 residues.

The chain joins TRBV5-5 to TRBJ1-5; 9 nucleotides agree with TRBD1. There are 15 residues in the CDR3. J lost 6 bases, V lost 0 bases, and 4 bases had no gene match. The germline V gene has CDR1 SGHKS and CDR2 YYEKEE (reference sequence). In nucleotides, the CDR3 is TGTGCCAGCAGCTTGGAACAGGGGGCTGGTCAGCCCCAGCATTTT. Translating gives CASSLEQGAGQPQHF.

The chain couples TRBV2 to TRBJ2-7; D gene unclear. The CDR3 extends over 15 amino acids. The V gene lost 6 bases and the J gene lost 3 bases, with 18 bases spanning the gap. Germline assignment: CDR1 SNHLY and CDR2 FYNNEI. CDR3: CASRPANGAYYEQYF. CDR3 bases: TGTGCCAGCAGGCCGGCGAACGGAGCCTACTACGAGCAGTACTTC. The full variable domain, rest sourced from reference TRBV2 and TRBJ2-7, is EPEVTQTPSHQVTQMGQEVILRCVPISNHLYFYWYRQILGQKVEFLVSFYNNEISEKSEIFDDQFSVERPDGSNFTLKIRSTKLEDSAMYFCASRPANGAYYEQYFGPGTRLTVT.

This chain uses TRBV27 with TRBJ1-1; maybe TRBD1 (6 bases). This CDR3 is 13 amino acids long. Trimming removed 2 bases from V and 10 bases from J, with 14 bases in between. Germline CDR1 is MNHEY and CDR2 is SMNVEV (reference sequence). The CDR3 DNA follows: TGTGCCAGCAGTTTAGCCCATGGACAGCCAGCTTTCTTT. Its translation is CASSLAHGQPAFF.

The CDR3 loop reads CATSAGRSYNEQFF. The CDR3, as DNA: TGTGCCACCAGTGCCGGGAGGTCCTACAATGAGCAGTTCTTC. This sequence joins TRBV24-1 and TRBJ2-1; 7 bases align to TRBD2. Germline V lookup: CDR1 KGHDR, CDR2 SFDVKD. V was pared by 5 bases and J by 1 base, with 1 base of the junction left unmatched. CDR3 length: 14 residues.

This clone was detected a few times. The chain combines TRBV6-6 with TRBJ1-5, with 9 bases fitting TRBD1. The CDR3 loop spans 19 amino acids. J gave up 0 bases and V 5 bases, and 14 bases lay outside the gene matches. From germline, CDR1 is MNHNY and CDR2 SVGAGI (reference sequence). The CDR3 nucleotides read TGTGCCAGCAGTCCCACGGGACAGGGCCGAAGTTTTAGCAATCAGCCCCAGCATTTT. It encodes CASSPTGQGRSFSNQPQHF.